The rows below give T cell receptor beta chains drawn from one sample of a study of T cell responses to AZD1222 COVID-19 vaccine. Generated by immunoSEQ multiplex PCR, the TCRdb table keeps only in-frame clones and is missing some. In the table there are 98,000 or so clones, approximately 88% of which are singletons. The specimen was peripheral blood, collected 28 days after the second AZD1222 dose. The receptors originated from an adult who received the AZD1222 COVID-19 vaccine. The CDR3 runs from the conserved cysteine through the conserved F or W. A D gene is named only where the DNA matches it firmly. Only some rows state a clone size, as once, few, many or a class for expanded clones.

TRBV28	TRBJ2-2	TRBD2	.	TGTGCCAGCAGTTCGCCCCTAGCGGGAGGGCCCGGGGAGCTGTTTTTT	CASSSPLAGGPGELFF
TRBV28	TRBJ2-7	.	few	TGTGCCAGCAGTTACGACAGAGAACAGTACTTC	CASSYDREQYF
TRBV30	TRBJ1-4	.	.	TGTGCCTGGAGTATAAACGGGGGCAATGAAAAACTGTTTTTT	CAWSINGGNEKLFF
TRBV5-4	TRBJ2-1	.	.	TGTGCCAGCAGCGGGGAGAACTACAATGAGCAGTTCTTC	CASSGENYNEQFF
TRBV18	TRBJ1-2	.	.	TGTGCCAGCTCACCGGAACTAGGTTCTAACTATGGCTACACCTTC	CASSPELGSNYGYTF
TRBV18	TRBJ2-1	.	.	TGTGCCAGCTCACCGAAGTCACCCTACAATGAGCAGTTCTTC	CASSPKSPYNEQFF
TRBV4-1	TRBJ2-1	.	.	TGCGCCAGCAGCCATACTTATTACAATGAGCAGTTCTTC	CASSHTYYNEQFF
TRBV7-2	TRBJ1-1	.	.	TGTGCCAGCAGCTTTGCGGGGAGCGCTGAAGCTTTCTTT	CASSFAGSAEAFF
TRBV5-1	TRBJ2-7	.	.	TGCGCCAGCACCGGGGGGCTAGCGGCACCGTTAGCCCACTACGAGCAGTACTTC	CASTGGLAAPLAHYEQYF
TRBV12-3/TRBV12-4	TRBJ1-1	TRBD1	.	TGTGCCAGCAGTTACAGGGGGATCACTGAAGCTTTCTTT	CASSYRGITEAFF
TRBV24-1	TRBJ2-1	.	.	TGTGCCACCAGTGACCTTGATAGATCCTACAATGAGCAGTTCTTC	CATSDLDRSYNEQFF
TRBV2	TRBJ1-6	.	few	TGTGCCAGCAGTACTGGGGGGTCCTCCTATAATTCACCCCTCCACTTT	CASSTGGSSYNSPLHF
TRBV20-1	TRBJ2-7	.	.	TGCAGTGCTAGAGATCCCCACGAGCAGTACTTC	CSARDPHEQYF
TRBV6-2/TRBV6-3	TRBJ2-1	.	.	TGTGCCAGCAGTTCCCCCGGGACAAAGTCCTACAATGAGCAGTTCTTC	CASSSPGTKSYNEQFF
TRBV3-1/TRBV3-2	TRBJ1-2	.	.	TGTGCCAGCAGCCAAGATTATAGGGCCGGTGGCTACACCTTC	CASSQDYRAGGYTF
TRBV9	TRBJ1-1	.	once	TGTGCCAGCAGCGTAGTAGACAGTATGAACACTGAAGCTTTCTTT	CASSVVDSMNTEAFF
TRBV10-1	TRBJ2-1	TRBD1	.	TGCGCCAGCAAAGCAGGGGGCGATCGCAATGAGCAGTTCTTC	CASKAGGDRNEQFF
TRBV27	TRBJ1-5	.	.	TGTGCCAGCAGTTTCCCCCGCAGGGTGGAGAGCAATCAGCCCCAGCATTTT	CASSFPRRVESNQPQHF
TRBV14	TRBJ1-4	.	.	TGTGCCAGCAGCCAAGATTTGGTCACTGGACTGGGAAAACTGTTTTTT	CASSQDLVTGLGKLFF
TRBV4-1	TRBJ1-2	.	.	TGCGCCAGCAGCCAAAATCTCAACTATGGCTACACCTTC	CASSQNLNYGYTF
TRBV11-2	TRBJ2-5	.	.	TGTGCCAGCAGCTTAGATCCGGGCCACCAAGAGACCCAGTACTTC	CASSLDPGHQETQYF
TRBV6-6	TRBJ1-5	.	.	TGTGCCAGCAGCCCCCTGGGAGGGAACAATCAGCCCCAGCATTTT	CASSPLGGNNQPQHF
TRBV6-2/TRBV6-3	TRBJ1-2	.	.	TGTGCCAGCAGCCAATATGCCCTAGGGCAATACTATGGCTACACCTTC	CASSQYALGQYYGYTF
TRBV5-4	TRBJ2-3	.	.	TGTGCCAGCAGCTTAACCGGCACAGATACGCAGTATTTT	CASSLTGTDTQYF
TRBV11-1	TRBJ2-5	.	.	TGTGCCAGCAGCCGTGGAACTGCGGGGGAGACCCAGTACTTC	CASSRGTAGETQYF
TRBV5-1	TRBJ2-3	.	.	TGCGCCAGCAGCTTGGCGGGCCAGGTCACAGATACGCAGTATTTT	CASSLAGQVTDTQYF
TRBV5-1	TRBJ1-2	.	few	TGCGCCAGCAGCTTGGCGACACATAACTATGGCTACACCTTC	CASSLATHNYGYTF
TRBV10-2	TRBJ2-5	.	.	TGCGCCAGCAGTGAGAGGGAGACCCAGTACTTC	CASSERETQYF
TRBV6-5	TRBJ2-3	TRBD2	.	TGTGCCAGCACCTCGGGGGGGGGCACAGATACGCAGTATTTT	CASTSGGGTDTQYF
TRBV7-9	TRBJ1-2	.	.	TGTGCCAGCAGCTTGAGGGCCGGGACAAACTATGGCTACACCTTC	CASSLRAGTNYGYTF
TRBV3-1/TRBV3-2	TRBJ2-2	.	.	TGTGCCAGCAGCCAAGCTTCGTGGACCGGGGAGCTGTTTTTT	CASSQASWTGELFF
TRBV5-1	TRBJ1-1	TRBD1	.	TGCGCCAGCAGGGGGGGAGGACAGGGGCGAGGGACTGAAGCTTTCTTT	CASRGGGQGRGTEAFF
TRBV12-3/TRBV12-4	TRBJ1-2	TRBD1	.	TGTGCCAGCAGCACGGGACAGGGTTATGGCTACACCTTC	CASSTGQGYGYTF
TRBV6-5	TRBJ1-5	TRBD1	.	TGTGCCAGCAGGCTGACAGGGGGAATTGGTCAGCCCCAGCATTTT	CASRLTGGIGQPQHF
TRBV5-6	TRBJ2-7	.	few	TGTGCCAGCAGCTTGGCTGCGGGGCGCGAGCAGTACTTC	CASSLAAGREQYF
TRBV30	TRBJ2-1	.	few	TGTGCCTGGAGTGTATTGGGAAATGAGCAGTTCTTC	CAWSVLGNEQFF
TRBV7-3	TRBJ2-1	.	.	TGTGCCAGCAGCTTGAAGGACGGCTCCTACAATGAGCAGTTCTTC	CASSLKDGSYNEQFF
TRBV10-3	TRBJ2-7	.	few	TGTGCCATCAGGAGACTTCCCGACTCGTACGAGCAGTACTTC	CAIRRLPDSYEQYF
TRBV11-2	TRBJ1-2	TRBD1	.	TGTGCCAGCAGCACAGACAGGGCGAGCGATGGCTACACCTTC	CASSTDRASDGYTF
TRBV5-1	TRBJ1-2	TRBD1	.	TGCGCCAGCAGTTCATATACAGGGGGCCGAGGAGGCTACACCTTC	CASSSYTGGRGGYTF
TRBV27	TRBJ1-4	.	.	TGTGCCAGCAGTTTGACCGGTTTTGAAAAACTGTTTTTT	CASSLTGFEKLFF
TRBV27	TRBJ1-2	.	few	TGTGCCAGCAGGCGCGAGGGCTATGGCTACACCTTC	CASRREGYGYTF
TRBV27	TRBJ1-3	.	.	TGTGCCAGCAGTTTAAAGGCAGGGGCTGGAAACACCATATATTTT	CASSLKAGAGNTIYF
TRBV27	TRBJ2-7	TRBD1	few	TGTGCCAGCAGTTTATCAGGGACAGGGATCTACGAGCAGTACTTC	CASSLSGTGIYEQYF
TRBV19	TRBJ2-2	.	few	TGTGCCAGTAGTACCCCAGTTCCCGGGGAGCTGTTTTTT	CASSTPVPGELFF
TRBV2	TRBJ1-5	TRBD1	.	TGTGCCAGCAGTGGACAGGGGGGGGGTCAGCCCCAGCATTTT	CASSGQGGGQPQHF
TRBV2	TRBJ2-1	TRBD2	few	TGTGCCAGCAGAATCACGGGACTAGCGGGCCAGAGCTCCTACAATGAGCAGTTCTTC	CASRITGLAGQSSYNEQFF
TRBV28	TRBJ1-5	.	.	TGTGCCAGCAATGTTGGGGGTGCGAGCAATCAGCCCCAGCATTTT	CASNVGGASNQPQHF
TRBV6-5	TRBJ1-1	.	.	TGTGCCAGCAGCGACCCGACAGTGAACACTGAAGCTTTCTTT	CASSDPTVNTEAFF
TRBV3-1/TRBV3-2	TRBJ1-2	.	few	TGTGCCAGCAGCCAAGTTGGTCTGAACCACCTATGGGGCTACACCTTC	CASSQVGLNHLWGYTF
TRBV5-1	TRBJ1-1	TRBD1	once	TGCGCCAGCAGATACGGGACAGGGGAGGATGACACTGAAGCTTTCTTT	CASRYGTGEDDTEAFF
TRBV5-1	TRBJ2-1	TRBD2	.	TGCGCCAGCAGCTTGTTAGCTAGCGGGATCTATGAGCAGTTCTTC	CASSLLASGIYEQFF
TRBV4-1	TRBJ2-7	.	.	TGCGCCAGCAGCCAAGTGGAAGGGTCCTACGAGCAGTACTTC	CASSQVEGSYEQYF
TRBV12-3/TRBV12-4	TRBJ1-6	.	few	TGTGCCAGCAGGGCCACGGGGAGTTCACCCCTCCACTTT	CASRATGSSPLHF
TRBV6-6	TRBJ1-2	.	.	TGTGCCAGCAGGGGATGGGAGGGTTCGGACTATGGCTACACCTTC	CASRGWEGSDYGYTF
TRBV6-4	TRBJ1-2	.	.	TGTGCCAGCAGTGACCCGATCTATGGCTACACCTTC	CASSDPIYGYTF
TRBV7-9	TRBJ2-5	TRBD2	.	TGTGCCAGCAGCGCGTCACTAGCGGGGATACAAGAGACCCAGTACTTC	CASSASLAGIQETQYF
TRBV7-2	TRBJ2-7	.	.	TGTGCCAGCAGCTTAGCTCCGACAGCCCCATACTACGAGCAGTACTTC	CASSLAPTAPYYEQYF
TRBV19	TRBJ1-5	.	.	TGTGCCAGTAGTATTGACGGGGGAAGCAATCAGCCCCAGCATTTT	CASSIDGGSNQPQHF
TRBV25-1	TRBJ1-2	.	.	TGTGCCAGCAGTGCTCCCGCCCGGGACATCTATGGCTACACCTTC	CASSAPARDIYGYTF